The 2 T cell receptor beta chains below all came from one sample that was sequenced in a study of T cell changes during pregnancy in multiple sclerosis. This table comes from immunoSEQ multiplex PCR, and its TCRdb copy is limited to in-frame clones, with some not included. The repertoire has about 36,000 clones, 85% to 95% of them found once; the top ten carry just over 0.4%. The sequenced sample was CD4+ T cells from peripheral blood mononuclear cells, obtained in the first trimester of pregnancy. These receptors were taken from a female donor with multiple sclerosis, enrolled in a pregnancy study.

This chain connects TRBV7-9 to TRBJ2-6, with D perhaps TRBD1 (6 bases). CDR1 and CDR2 from the germline V gene are SEHNR and FQNEAQ (reference sequence). The CDR3 runs to 17 residues. The ends were cut back, 3 bases at V and 0 bases at J, with 12 bases in the middle. CDR3 residues: CASSLGTGRSGANVLTF. The DNA of the CDR3 is TGTGCCAGCAGCTTGGGCACAGGGCGCTCTGGGGCCAACGTCCTGACTTTC.

V usage is TRBV5-1 and J usage is TRBJ2-7; a weak D match, TRBD1 (6 bases). This CDR3 spans 16 amino acids. Germline V gene sequence: CDR1 SGHRS, CDR2 YFSETQ. The ends were cut back, 5 bases at V and 5 bases at J, with 23 bases in the middle. The CDR3 nucleotides read TGCGCCAGCAGTCACTACGAATCACAGGGCATCAACGAGCAGTACTTC. It codes for CASSHYESQGINEQYF. Filled out from reference TRBV5-1 and TRBJ2-7, the complete variable domain reads KAGVTQTPRYLIKTRGQQVTLSCSPISGHRSVSWYQQTPGQGLQFLFEYFSETQRNKGNFPGRFSGRQFSNSRSEMNVSTLELGDSALYLCASSHYESQGINEQYFGPGTRLTVT.